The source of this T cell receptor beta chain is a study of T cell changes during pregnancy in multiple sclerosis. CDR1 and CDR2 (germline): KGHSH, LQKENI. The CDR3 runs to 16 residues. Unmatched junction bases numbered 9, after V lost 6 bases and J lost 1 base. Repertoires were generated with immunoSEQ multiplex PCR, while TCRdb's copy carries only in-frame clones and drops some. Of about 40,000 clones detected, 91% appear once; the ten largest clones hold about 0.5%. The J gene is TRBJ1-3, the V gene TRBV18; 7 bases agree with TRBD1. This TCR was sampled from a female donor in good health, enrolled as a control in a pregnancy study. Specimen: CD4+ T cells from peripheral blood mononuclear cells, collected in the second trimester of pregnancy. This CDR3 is CASSPADRASGNTIYF. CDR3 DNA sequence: TGTGCCAGCTCCCCGGCAGACAGGGCATCTGGAAACACCATATATTTT.